This is a list of T cell receptor beta chains from one sample in a study of blood T cell repertoires in COVID-19. Sequencing used immunoSEQ multiplex PCR; TCRdb keeps in-frame clones, though not all of them. Of 250,000 to 400,000 clones in the sample, 75% to 90% were seen once. Sequenced sample: peripheral blood. These receptors all come from a woman between 25 and 40 years old with COVID-19, enrolled during active disease. The CDR3 runs from the conserved cysteine through the conserved F or W. The D gene is left open where the match is weak. Clone size is given for some rows only: seen once, a few or many times, or a class if the clone is expanded.

D gene,V gene,clone size,J gene,CDR3 DNA,CDR3 protein
.,TRBV30,.,TRBJ2-6,TGTGCCTGGAGTGGACAGGAGACTGGGGCCAACGTCCTGACTTTC,CAWSGQETGANVLTF
.,TRBV10-3,.,TRBJ2-7,TGTGCCATCAGTGAGTCGCTCACTAGTGGCGAGCAGTACTTC,CAISESLTSGEQYF
.,TRBV5-1,.,TRBJ2-7,TGCGCCAGCAGCCCGGCCGGGTTATCCTACGAGCAGTACTTC,CASSPAGLSYEQYF
TRBD1,TRBV24-1,.,TRBJ2-7,TGTGCCACCAGCCAGGGACAGGGGATAGCTTCCCACGAGCAGTACTTC,CATSQGQGIASHEQYF
TRBD1,TRBV3-1/TRBV3-2,.,TRBJ1-2,TGTGCCAGCAGCCAAGTCTCTTCGGACAGGGAATTC,CASSQVSSDREF
.,TRBV28,.,TRBJ2-7,TGTGCCAGCAGTTTTTCTGGGGCCCACGAGCAGTACTTC,CASSFSGAHEQYF
.,TRBV27,.,TRBJ2-7,TGTGCCAGCAGCCTCGGACGGGAGTCCTACGAGCAGTACTTC,CASSLGRESYEQYF
.,TRBV5-6,.,TRBJ2-7,TGTGCCAGCAGCTATCGACTGGAGATATCCTACGAGCAGTACTTC,CASSYRLEISYEQYF
TRBD1,TRBV6-5,once,TRBJ1-1,TGTGCCAGCAGCCGCGACAGGGGAGGAACTGAAGCTTTCTTT,CASSRDRGGTEAFF
.,TRBV12-3/TRBV12-4,.,TRBJ1-2,TGTGCCAGCAGACGAACAGGGTTCTATGGCTACACCTTC,CASRRTGFYGYTF
TRBD1,TRBV13,few,TRBJ2-2,TGTGCCAGCAGCTCCGGGACAGGGCGCACCGGGGAGCTGTTTTTT,CASSSGTGRTGELFF
.,TRBV19,once,TRBJ1-1,TGTGCCAGTAGTATGGGCGGGTTGAACACTGAAGCTTTCTTT,CASSMGGLNTEAFF
TRBD1,TRBV30,.,TRBJ1-6,TGTGCCTGGAGTGTAAACAGGGGGAATTCACCCCTCCACTTT,CAWSVNRGNSPLHF
TRBD1,TRBV6-5,.,TRBJ2-3,TGTGCCAGCAATCGAGACAGGGAAGCAGATACGCAGTATTTT,CASNRDREADTQYF
.,TRBV5-5,few,TRBJ1-2,TGTGCCAGCAGCCCGGGACGGACTACCTCGTTTCGGGGAGGCTACACCTTC,CASSPGRTTSFRGGYTF
TRBD1,TRBV19,.,TRBJ1-2,TGTGCCAGTGCCCGGGACAGGGGGCCTGGCTACACCTTC,CASARDRGPGYTF
.,TRBV28,.,TRBJ1-1,TGTGCCAGCAGTTTTCCCAGAGGAAGACAAGCTTTCTTT,CASSFPRGRQAFF
.,TRBV15,.,TRBJ1-2,TGTGCCACCAGCAGAGAGGGGGGATCTGGCTACACCTTC,CATSREGGSGYTF
TRBD2,TRBV9,.,TRBJ2-1,TGTGCCAGCAGCGTAGTGCTGGCGGGAGAAAGGAATGAGCAGTTCTTC,CASSVVLAGERNEQFF
TRBD2,TRBV27,.,TRBJ2-7,TGTGCCAGCAGTTTATCGTCTAGCGGGAGACTCGGCGAGCAGTACTTC,CASSLSSSGRLGEQYF
.,TRBV11-2,.,TRBJ1-2,TGTGCCAGCAGTCCTCAGGGTTCCCACTATGGCTACACCTTC,CASSPQGSHYGYTF
.,TRBV6-4,.,TRBJ2-2,TGTGCCAGCAGTGAAACCGGCAGGGAGAACACCGGGGAGCTGTTTTTT,CASSETGRENTGELFF
.,TRBV19,.,TRBJ1-1,TGTGCCAGTAGTATAGAGCCCCAGGGAGGCACTGAAGCTTTCTTT,CASSIEPQGGTEAFF
TRBD1,TRBV19,.,TRBJ2-4,TGTGCCAGTAGTATCGGGGACAGGAACATTCAGTACTTC,CASSIGDRNIQYF
TRBD1,TRBV12-3/TRBV12-4,.,TRBJ1-5,TGTGCCAGCAGTTCAGGGGGGCCCCAGCATTTT,CASSSGGPQHF
.,TRBV7-9,.,TRBJ1-5,TGTGCCAGCAGCCCCCGCGGGGCGTATCAGCCCCAGCATTTT,CASSPRGAYQPQHF
TRBD1,TRBV28,.,TRBJ2-1,TGTGCCAGCAGTTCTCTAGGACAGGGTACATACAATGAGCAGTTCTTC,CASSSLGQGTYNEQFF
.,TRBV29-1,.,TRBJ2-3,TGCAGCGTTCCGGAGGGAGGCACAGATACGCAGTATTTT,CSVPEGGTDTQYF
.,TRBV2,few,TRBJ1-2,TGTGCCAGCAGTCAAAAACAGGGCCCGACGGGTGGCTACACCTTC,CASSQKQGPTGGYTF
TRBD1,TRBV4-2,.,TRBJ1-4,TGTGCCAGCAGCCAACGAGTCCCGACAGGGGTAAAACTGTTTTTT,CASSQRVPTGVKLFF
TRBD1,TRBV19,.,TRBJ1-2,TGTGCCAGTAGTATAGATACCGGGACAGTCGCTTATGGCTACACCTTC,CASSIDTGTVAYGYTF
.,TRBV20-1,once,TRBJ1-1,TGCAGTGCTAGTACACAGGGAGGGACTGAAGCTTTCTTT,CSASTQGGTEAFF
.,TRBV7-2,.,TRBJ1-1,TGTGCCAGCAGTGGACTGCCGAACACTGAAGCTTTCTTT,CASSGLPNTEAFF
TRBD1,TRBV9,.,TRBJ2-2,TGTGCCAGCAGCCCCACGGGACAGACCGGGGAGCTGTTTTTT,CASSPTGQTGELFF
TRBD2,TRBV4-1,once,TRBJ2-1,TGCGCCAGCAGCCAAGTCTTCGCGATAGCGGGAAGTTACAATGAGCAGTTCTTC,CASSQVFAIAGSYNEQFF
TRBD1,TRBV10-1,.,TRBJ2-2,TGCGCCAGCAACCCGGGACAGGGGGCCGGGGAGCTGTTTTTT,CASNPGQGAGELFF